This entry lists 16 T cell receptor beta chains sequenced from one sample in a study of blood T cell repertoires in COVID-19. Profiling relied on immunoSEQ multiplex PCR, and the TCRdb table lists in-frame clones only, not all of them. Of around 150,000 clones listed, around 80% are singletons. The sample comprised PBMCs or T cells enriched from blood (not recorded which). These receptors were obtained from a man in his forties or fifties who had recovered from COVID-19.

The chain recombines TRBV10-3 with TRBJ2-4, with 8 bases fitting TRBD1. The CDR3 sequence is 15 residues long. V gave up 6 bases and J gave up 5 bases; unmatched junction bases: 9. Germline V gives CDR1 ENHRY, CDR2 SYGVKD. CDR3 in amino acids: CAIRGQGGGENIQYF. In DNA, the CDR3 is TGTGCCATCAGAGGACAGGGTGGGGGAGAAAACATTCAGTACTTC.

In this sample, this clone turned up a few times. The chain has TRBV7-9 and TRBJ2-2, with D uncertain. The CDR3 runs 14 residues. The germline CDR1 and CDR2 sequences are SEHNR and FQNEAQ (reference sequence). V shed 3 bases and J shed 3 bases, with 8 bases lying between them. CDR3 sequence reads: CASSFSTDTGELFF. The CDR3 DNA follows: TGTGCCAGCAGCTTCTCAACGGACACCGGGGAGCTGTTTTTT.

This clone was picked up many times. The J gene is TRBJ2-2, the V gene TRBV13, with D unclear. CDR3 size: 12 residues. Looked up from germline, CDR1 is PRHDT and CDR2 is FYEKMQ (reference sequence). V was clipped by 1 base and J by 6 bases, with 3 bases between them. The CDR3 DNA follows: TGTGCCAGCAGCTTAGTAGCCGGGGAGCTGTTTTTT. Its protein product is CASSLVAGELFF.

V is TRBV2 and J is TRBJ2-5; D is possibly TRBD1 (6 bases). CDR1 is SNHLY and CDR2 is FYNNEI in the germline V gene. This CDR3 is built from 14 residues. Trimming left V 8 bases short and J 2 bases short, with 15 bases between. The CDR3 nucleotides are TGTGCCAGCCCGACTACAGGGATGCAAGAGACCCAGTACTTC. As protein: CASPTTGMQETQYF.

The sample holds one count of this clone. The chain is built from TRBV7-2 and TRBJ2-4; 9 bases are shared with TRBD1. CDR1 and CDR2 (germline): SGHTA, FQGNSA. This CDR3 spans 14 amino acids. With 4 bases clipped from V and 8 bases from J, the junction kept 6 bases outside the gene matches. CDR3 residues: CASSSPGQGDIQYF. The CDR3 DNA sequence: TGTGCCAGCAGCTCGCCGGGACAGGGAGACATTCAGTACTTC.

This chain connects TRBV18 to TRBJ1-6; D is uncertain. The CDR3 is 12 residues long. Germline V gene lookup returns CDR1 KGHSH and CDR2 LQKENI. Deletions cut 4 bases from V and 7 bases from J, with 5 bases between. The CDR3 loop is CASSRGNSPLHF. The CDR3 nucleotides read TGTGCCAGCTCACGAGGCAATTCACCCCTCCACTTT.

The CDR3 DNA sequence: TGTGCCACCAGCAGAGTCGGACTTTTGGAGACCCAGTACTTC. Encoded protein: CATSRVGLLETQYF. The chain carries TRBV15 and TRBJ2-5, with a tentative D call TRBD2 (5 bases). This CDR3 region has 14 residues. Germline lookup yields CDR1 LNHNV and CDR2 YYDKDF (reference sequence). The V end was cut by 1 base, the J end by 5 bases, with 11 bases between.

The CDR3 DNA reads TGTGCCAGCAGCTTAATGCAGGGGGCGCATGATACGCAGTATTTT. Encoded protein: CASSLMQGAHDTQYF. The chain employs TRBV7-3 and TRBJ2-3; 8 bases match TRBD1. The CDR3 runs 15 residues. Germline lookup yields CDR1 SGHTA and CDR2 FQGTGA. V shed 1 base, J shed 6 bases, and the junction held 6 bases outside the gene matches.

The chain is built from TRBV6-5 and TRBJ2-7; maybe TRBD2 (6 bases). Germline V gene data show CDR1 as MNHEY and CDR2 as SVGAGI. With 10 bases removed from V and 4 bases from J, the gap between germline ends came to 14 bases. The length of the CDR3 is 12 residues. CDR3 amino acids: CATRVGGYEQYF. The CDR3 region has the DNA TGTGCCACGCGGGTCGGGGGTTACGAGCAGTACTTC.

The chain has TRBV5-1 and TRBJ2-5, with TRBD1 matching over 12 bases. This CDR3 spans 16 amino acids. V shed 0 bases and J 4 bases; nucleotides not matched to a gene: 4. CDR1 is SGHRS, CDR2 YFSETQ, per germline. CDR3 sequence: CASSLGDRGRGETQYF. As DNA, the CDR3 is TGCGCCAGCAGCTTGGGGGACAGGGGGCGCGGAGAGACCCAGTACTTC. The full variable domain, rest sourced from reference TRBV5-1 and TRBJ2-5, is KAGVTQTPRYLIKTRGQQVTLSCSPISGHRSVSWYQQTPGQGLQFLFEYFSETQRNKGNFPGRFSGRQFSNSRSEMNVSTLELGDSALYLCASSLGDRGRGETQYFGPGTRLLVL.

The chain couples TRBV24-1 to TRBJ2-4; possible D gene TRBD1, 6 bases. V lost 2 bases and J lost 8, with 15 bases in between. This CDR3 is 15 amino acids long. Germline V lookup: CDR1 KGHDR, CDR2 SFDVKD. The CDR3 is CATSDSQGFEDIQYF. The CDR3 DNA reads TGTGCCACCAGTGATTCCCAGGGGTTTGAGGACATTCAGTACTTC.

The chain links TRBV7-6 to TRBJ2-2; D perhaps matches TRBD1 (5 bases). Trimming pared 1 base from V and 4 bases from J, leaving 13 bases between. CDR1 and CDR2 from the germline V gene are SGHVS and FNYEAQ. The CDR3 extends over 16 amino acids. CDR3 bases: TGTGCCAGCAGCTTAGTACACAGGCTCTCCACCGGGGAGCTGTTTTTT. It encodes CASSLVHRLSTGELFF.

The J gene is TRBJ2-2, the V gene TRBV11-1, with 7 bases aligning to TRBD2. CDR3 length: 15 residues. Germline CDR1 reads SGHAT; CDR2 reads FQDESV (reference sequence). Trimming took 6 bases from V and 6 from J; bases not matched to a gene: 10. The CDR3 loop reads CASRGGTGPPGELFF. The CDR3 nucleotides are TGTGCCAGCAGGGGGGGGACGGGGCCTCCCGGGGAGCTGTTTTTT.

The J gene is TRBJ1-4, the V gene TRBV7-9; no clear D gene. This CDR3 spans 14 amino acids. CDR1 and CDR2 (germline): SEHNR, FQNEAQ (reference sequence). V was clipped by 0 bases and J by 8 bases, with 10 bases between them. This CDR3 is CASSLAGRGEKLFF. In DNA, the CDR3 is TGTGCCAGCAGCTTAGCAGGGAGAGGGGAAAAACTGTTTTTT.

This chain links TRBV15 with TRBJ1-2; possibly TRBD1 for D (6 bases). In germline, CDR1 is LNHNV, CDR2 YYDKDF (reference sequence). V lost 1 base, J lost 3 bases, and 9 bases lay in between. This CDR3 contains 14 residues. The CDR3 region has the DNA TGTGCCACCAGCAGAGGACAGGACGACTATGGCTACACCTTC. It is translated as CATSRGQDDYGYTF.

This clone was seen only a few times. This chain joins TRBV6-1 and TRBJ1-4; 8 nucleotides match TRBD1. Germline CDR1 and CDR2: MNHNS and SASEGT. CDR3 length equals 15 residues. J gave up 8 bases and V 4 bases, and 9 bases lay outside the gene matches. The CDR3 sequence is CASSGATGVREKLFF. The CDR3, as DNA: TGTGCCAGCAGTGGAGCGACAGGGGTCCGCGAAAAACTGTTTTTT.